This T cell receptor beta chain stems from a study of technical replicates of blood from several donors. TCRdb's table, derived via immunoSEQ multiplex PCR, lists solely in-frame clones and lacks some. The sample lists 80,000 or so clones; 90% to 95% were seen once. V was shortened by 1 base and J by 5 bases, with 20 bases between the two germline ends. CDR3 length equals 17 residues. Germline assignment: CDR1 LGHNA and CDR2 YSLEER. The TCR sequence derives from a human donor in good health. The sequenced material came from T cells isolated from PBMCs. The chain recombines TRBV4-3 with TRBJ1-1; D may be TRBD1 (6 bases). The CDR3 loop reads CASSQAYQGSWDTEAFF. CDR3 bases: TGCGCCAGCAGCCAAGCCTATCAGGGGAGTTGGGATACTGAAGCTTTCTTT.